The entry that follows covers one T cell receptor beta chain sequence. This sample stems from a study of blood T cells in healthy people across ages. Next came a second PCR, run for about 7 to 12 cycles, which used a sample-barcoded 5' primer along with a J-beta primer mix. TCRdb independently ran MiXCR on the 5' RACE reads; one entry per CDR3 protein. The data show around 2 million distinct CDR3 sequences, with 30% to 40% seen just once and more than 20% held by the top ten. Sequencing input: blood. This TCR derives from a human donor in good health.

The CDR3 region is CASSSSTFQPQHF. CDR3 coding DNA: TGTGCCAGCAGCTCCTCGACATTTCAGCCCCAGCATTTT. The V call is TRBV7-2, the J call TRBJ1-5, with D unclear. The CDR3 has 13 residues. Per germline, CDR1 SGHTA and CDR2 FQGNSA. V was shortened by 4 bases and J by 6 bases, with 10 bases between the two germline ends.